This TCR beta chain is from a study of T cell responses to AZD1222 COVID-19 vaccine. For the study at large: Pooling was applied to second doses at about 4 or about 12 weeks. Study results and limitations: The donors showed a predominance of white British ancestry and of females, with possible underestimation of clonal diversity. Regions 160-218 and 743-854 held dominance among vaccine-associated CD4 TCRs, which spanned spike. There were repertoire samples only from the period after the peak T cell response.

The V gene lost 0 bases and the J gene lost 12 bases, with 12 bases spanning the gap. This CDR3 is 14 amino acids long. Per germline, CDR1 MNHEY and CDR2 SVGAGI. Comment on this clone: Its antigen is unidentified.

Some clones are missing from TCRdb's copy, which holds only in-frame ones; the method was immunoSEQ multiplex PCR. The table shows 95,000 to 100,000 clones, with about nine tenths occurring only once. This rearrangement joins TRBV6-5 to TRBJ1-6; the D is unclear. The sequenced sample was peripheral blood, obtained on day 0 of AZD1222 vaccination. This TCR was sampled from an adult in good health. The CDR3 region has the DNA TGTGCCAGCAGTTACTCGGCCGGGTCTGAACCCCTCCACTTT. Protein product: CASSYSAGSEPLHF.